Listed below are T cell receptor beta chains from one sample, sequenced in a study of beta chain features in type 1 diabetes. Assay used: immunoSEQ multiplex PCR; TCRdb lists only in-frame clones, some missing. The profile shows 620,000 or so clones, roughly a sixth of them singletons. Material for sequencing was naive CD4+ T cells from blood. The receptors shown here come from a man between 18 and 29 years old in good health. CDR3s include the opening cysteine and the closing phenylalanine or tryptophan. A D gene is named only where the DNA matches it firmly. Not all rows give a size; the values are once, few, many and, for expanded clones, a class.

>15|few|TRBV25-1|TRBD1|TRBJ1-1
CASSEARQGYTEAFF
TGTGCCAGCAGTGAGGCCCGACAGGGCTACACTGAAGCTTTCTTT
>16|.|TRBV30|.|TRBJ1-5
CAWSVWGPMSNQPQHF
TGTGCCTGGAGTGTATGGGGTCCGATGAGCAATCAGCCCCAGCATTTT
>17|.|TRBV11-2|TRBD2|TRBJ2-3
CASSPGTSGRKTDTQYF
TGTGCCAGCAGCCCAGGGACTAGCGGGAGAAAGACAGATACGCAGTATTTT
>15|few|TRBV6-5|.|TRBJ1-5
CASSYSRYSNQPQHF
TGTGCCAGCAGTTACTCTAGGTATAGCAATCAGCCCCAGCATTTT
>13|.|TRBV5-1|.|TRBJ2-5
CASSLVGAETQYF
TGCGCCAGCAGCTTGGTGGGTGCCGAGACCCAGTACTTC
>15|.|TRBV7-2|.|TRBJ2-4
CASSLGRGLENIQYF
TGTGCCAGCAGCTTAGGACGGGGTCTCGAAAACATTCAGTACTTC
>16|.|TRBV27|TRBD1|TRBJ1-1
CASSLLRKGARTEAFF
TGTGCCAGCAGTCTCCTCCGGAAGGGGGCTCGGACTGAAGCTTTCTTT
>14|.|TRBV5-4|.|TRBJ2-3
CASSSSVVTDTQYF
TGTGCCAGCAGCTCATCAGTGGTAACAGATACGCAGTATTTT
>12|.|TRBV5-1|TRBD1|TRBJ2-7
CASSDRAYEQYF
TGCGCCAGCAGCGACAGGGCCTACGAGCAGTACTTC
>17|few|TRBV9|.|TRBJ2-3
CASSYLGAGRYTDTQYF
TGTGCCAGCAGCTATTTGGGGGCGGGGCGATACACAGATACGCAGTATTTT
>15|.|TRBV30|.|TRBJ1-1
CAWSTPGRGNTEAFF
TGTGCCTGGAGTACCCCCGGTCGGGGAAACACTGAAGCTTTCTTT
>13|many|TRBV21-1|.|TRBJ2-1
CAGNRGLYNEQFF
TGTGCCGGCAACAGGGGCCTCTACAATGAGCAGTTCTTC
>16|.|TRBV13|TRBD1|TRBJ2-5
CASSRPGQYKQETQYF
TGTGCCAGCAGCAGGCCGGGACAGTATAAACAAGAGACCCAGTACTTC
>17|.|TRBV15|TRBD2|TRBJ2-7
CATSRERTRRERSEQYF
TGTGCCACCAGCAGAGAGCGCACCCGGCGGGAGAGGAGCGAGCAGTACTTC
>12|once|TRBV12-5|.|TRBJ1-1
CASASRGAEAFF
TGTGCTAGTGCCTCCCGGGGGGCTGAAGCTTTCTTT
>13|.|TRBV2|.|TRBJ2-5
CASRGVGAETQYF
TGTGCCAGCAGGGGGGTTGGGGCGGAGACCCAGTACTTC
>14|.|TRBV30|.|TRBJ2-2
CAWSAGSFPGELFF
TGTGCCTGGAGTGCAGGGTCATTCCCCGGGGAGCTGTTTTTT
>11|few|TRBV7-8|TRBD1|TRBJ2-3
CADGDRETQYF
TGTGCCGACGGAGACAGGGAAACGCAGTATTTT
>16|once|TRBV5-1|TRBD1|TRBJ2-7
CASSLGGQGIAYEQYF
TGCGCCAGCAGCTTGGGAGGACAGGGGATAGCTTACGAGCAGTACTTC
>11|.|TRBV9|.|TRBJ2-3
CASSVQGTQYF
TGTGCCAGCAGCGTACAGGGTACGCAGTATTTT
>16|once|TRBV21-1|.|TRBJ1-1
CASSKDRGFGGTEAFF
TGTGCCAGCAGCAAGGATCGGGGATTTGGAGGGACTGAAGCTTTCTTT
>14|.|TRBV11-2|.|TRBJ1-1
CASSLGTDNTEAFF
TGTGCCAGCAGCCTTGGGACCGACAACACTGAAGCTTTCTTT
>17|few|TRBV23-1|TRBD1|TRBJ1-2
CASSQRVKTDRVKGYTF
TGCGCCAGCAGTCAAAGGGTGAAGACGGACAGGGTGAAAGGCTACACCTTC
>12|.|TRBV9|TRBD1|TRBJ1-4
CASSTRQGQLFF
TGTGCCAGCAGCACCCGACAGGGACAACTGTTTTTT
>15|.|TRBV7-2|.|TRBJ1-5
CASSSSRGGRQPQHF
TGTGCCAGCAGCTCCTCCCGGGGGGGCAGGCAGCCCCAGCATTTT
>14|.|TRBV25-1|.|TRBJ1-1
CASSEYRAGTEAFF
TGTGCCAGCAGTGAATATCGGGCGGGAACTGAAGCTTTCTTT
>15|.|TRBV5-1|.|TRBJ2-7
CASSSGGSKDYEQYF
TGCGCCAGCAGCTCTGGAGGGTCTAAGGACTACGAGCAGTACTTC
>16|few|TRBV7-2|TRBD1|TRBJ1-5
CASSLQGGTVNQPQHF
TGTGCCAGCAGCTTGCAGGGCGGGACAGTAAATCAGCCCCAGCATTTT
>12|.|TRBV7-9|.|TRBJ2-7
CASSLTWGEQYF
TGTGCCAGCAGCCTAACTTGGGGGGAGCAGTACTTC